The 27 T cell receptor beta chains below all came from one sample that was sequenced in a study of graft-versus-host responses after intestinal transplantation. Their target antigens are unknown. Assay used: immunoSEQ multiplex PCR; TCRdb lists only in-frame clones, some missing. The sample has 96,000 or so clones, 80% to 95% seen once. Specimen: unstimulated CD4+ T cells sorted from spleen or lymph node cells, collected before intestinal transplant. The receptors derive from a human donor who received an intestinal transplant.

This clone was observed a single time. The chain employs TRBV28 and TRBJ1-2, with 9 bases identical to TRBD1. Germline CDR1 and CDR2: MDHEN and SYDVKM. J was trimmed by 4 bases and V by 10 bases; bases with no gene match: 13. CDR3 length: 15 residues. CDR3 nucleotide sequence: TGTGCCATACAGGGCACCGGGACAGGGATCTATGGCTACACCTTC. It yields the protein CAIQGTGTGIYGYTF.

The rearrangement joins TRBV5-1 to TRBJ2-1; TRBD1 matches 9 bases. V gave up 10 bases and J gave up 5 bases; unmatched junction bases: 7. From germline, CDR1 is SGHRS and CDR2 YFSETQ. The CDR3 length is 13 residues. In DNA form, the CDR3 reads TGCGCCGGAAGGACAGGGGCCGACAATGAGCAGTTCTTC. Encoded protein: CAGRTGADNEQFF.

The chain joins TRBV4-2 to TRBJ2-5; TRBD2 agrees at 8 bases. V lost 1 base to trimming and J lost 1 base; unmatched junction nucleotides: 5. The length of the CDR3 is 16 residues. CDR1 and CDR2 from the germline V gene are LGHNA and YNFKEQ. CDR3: CASSQVSGGIQETQYF. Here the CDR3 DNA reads TGTGCCAGCAGCCAAGTTTCGGGGGGGATCCAAGAGACCCAGTACTTC.

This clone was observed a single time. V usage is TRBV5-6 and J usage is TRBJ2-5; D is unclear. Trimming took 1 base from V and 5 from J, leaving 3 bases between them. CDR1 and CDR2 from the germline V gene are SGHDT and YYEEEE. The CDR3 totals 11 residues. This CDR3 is CASSLYETQYF. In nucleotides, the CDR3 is TGTGCCAGCAGCTTGTATGAGACCCAGTACTTC.

The CDR3 reads CASSQGTREGKTQYF. Written as DNA, the CDR3 is TGTGCCAGCAGCCAAGGAACACGGGAGGGGAAGACCCAGTACTTC. The chain carries TRBV4-2 and TRBJ2-5; TRBD2 aligns across 8 bases. Trimming removed 1 base from V and 6 bases from J; junction bases left unmatched: 7. This CDR3 contains 15 residues. Germline CDR1 reads LGHNA; CDR2 reads YNFKEQ.

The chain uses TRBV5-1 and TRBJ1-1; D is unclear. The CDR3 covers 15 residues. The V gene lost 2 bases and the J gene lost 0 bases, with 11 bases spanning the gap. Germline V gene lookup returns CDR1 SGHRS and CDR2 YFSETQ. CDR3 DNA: TGCGCCAGCAGCTTCACGTTCGGAGTGAACACTGAAGCTTTCTTT. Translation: CASSFTFGVNTEAFF. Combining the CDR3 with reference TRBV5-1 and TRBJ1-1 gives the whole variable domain KAGVTQTPRYLIKTRGQQVTLSCSPISGHRSVSWYQQTPGQGLQFLFEYFSETQRNKGNFPGRFSGRQFSNSRSEMNVSTLELGDSALYLCASSFTFGVNTEAFFGQGTRLTVV.

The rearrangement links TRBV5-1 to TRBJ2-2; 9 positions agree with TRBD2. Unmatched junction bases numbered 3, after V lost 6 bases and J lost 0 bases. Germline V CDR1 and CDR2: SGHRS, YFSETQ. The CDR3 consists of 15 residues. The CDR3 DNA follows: TGCGCCAGCAACCTAGCGGGGACGAACACCGGGGAGCTGTTTTTT. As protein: CASNLAGTNTGELFF.

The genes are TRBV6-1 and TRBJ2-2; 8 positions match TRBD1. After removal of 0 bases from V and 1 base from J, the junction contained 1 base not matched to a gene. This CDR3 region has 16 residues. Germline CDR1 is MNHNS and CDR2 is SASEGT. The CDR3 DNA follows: TGTGCCAGCAGTGAAGCGGGGACAGGGAACACCGGGGAGCTGTTTTTT. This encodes CASSEAGTGNTGELFF.

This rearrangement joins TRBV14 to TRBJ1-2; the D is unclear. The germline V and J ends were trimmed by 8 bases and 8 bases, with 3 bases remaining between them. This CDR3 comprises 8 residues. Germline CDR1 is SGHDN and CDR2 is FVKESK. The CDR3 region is CASPGYTF. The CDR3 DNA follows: TGTGCCAGCCCAGGCTACACCTTC.

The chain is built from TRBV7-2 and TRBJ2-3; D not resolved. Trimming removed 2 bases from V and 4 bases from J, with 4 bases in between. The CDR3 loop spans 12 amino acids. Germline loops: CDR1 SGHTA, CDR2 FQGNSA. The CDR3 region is CASSLRSDTQYF. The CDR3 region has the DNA TGTGCCAGCAGCTTACGTTCAGATACGCAGTATTTT.

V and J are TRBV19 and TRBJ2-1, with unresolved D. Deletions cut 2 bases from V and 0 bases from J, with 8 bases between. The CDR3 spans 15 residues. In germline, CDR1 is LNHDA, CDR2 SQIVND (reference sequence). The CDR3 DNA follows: TGTGCCAGTAGTATATCAGCGCCCTCCTACAATGAGCAGTTCTTC. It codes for CASSISAPSYNEQFF.

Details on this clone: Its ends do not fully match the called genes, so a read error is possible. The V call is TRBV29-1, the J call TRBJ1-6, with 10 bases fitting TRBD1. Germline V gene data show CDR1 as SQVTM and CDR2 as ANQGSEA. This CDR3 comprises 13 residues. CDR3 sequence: CSVRTGGNSPFHF. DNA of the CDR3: TGCAGCGTCCGGACAGGGGGAAATTCACCCTTCCACTTT.

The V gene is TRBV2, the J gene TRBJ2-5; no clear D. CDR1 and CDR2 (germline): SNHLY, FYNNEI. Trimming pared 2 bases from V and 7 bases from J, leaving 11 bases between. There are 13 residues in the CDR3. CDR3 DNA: TGTGCCAGCAGTGAAACAGAGCCTGGGACCCAGTACTTC. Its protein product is CASSETEPGTQYF.

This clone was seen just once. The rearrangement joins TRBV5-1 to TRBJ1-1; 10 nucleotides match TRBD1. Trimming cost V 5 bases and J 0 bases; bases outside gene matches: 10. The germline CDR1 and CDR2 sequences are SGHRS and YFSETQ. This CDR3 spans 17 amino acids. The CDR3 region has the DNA TGCGCCAGCAGGGAATGGGGGGACAGGGGTATGAACACTGAAGCTTTCTTT. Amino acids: CASREWGDRGMNTEAFF.

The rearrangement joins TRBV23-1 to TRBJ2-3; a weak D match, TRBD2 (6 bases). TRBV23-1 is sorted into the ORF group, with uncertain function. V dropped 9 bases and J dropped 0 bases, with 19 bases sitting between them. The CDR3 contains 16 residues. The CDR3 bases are TGCGCCAGTTACACTTGGGACTCCGGGAGCACAGATACGCAGTATTTT. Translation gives CASYTWDSGSTDTQYF.

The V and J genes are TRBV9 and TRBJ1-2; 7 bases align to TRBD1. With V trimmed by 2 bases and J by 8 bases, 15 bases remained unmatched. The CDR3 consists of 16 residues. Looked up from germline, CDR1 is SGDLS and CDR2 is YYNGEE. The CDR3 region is CASSVPGQSDLRGYTF. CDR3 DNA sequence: TGTGCCAGCAGCGTCCCGGGACAGTCCGACCTCCGGGGCTACACCTTC.

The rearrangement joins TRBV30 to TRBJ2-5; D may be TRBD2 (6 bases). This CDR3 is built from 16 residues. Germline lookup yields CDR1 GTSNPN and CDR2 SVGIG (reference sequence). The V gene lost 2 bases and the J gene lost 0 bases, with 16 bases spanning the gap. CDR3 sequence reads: CAWSQWRAFDQETQYF. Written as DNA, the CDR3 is TGTGCCTGGAGTCAGTGGAGGGCTTTCGACCAAGAGACCCAGTACTTC.

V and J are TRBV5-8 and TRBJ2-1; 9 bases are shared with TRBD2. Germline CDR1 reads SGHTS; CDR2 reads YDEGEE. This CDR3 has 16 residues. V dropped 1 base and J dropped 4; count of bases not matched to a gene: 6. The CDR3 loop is CASSLPSGALYNEQFF. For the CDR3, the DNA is TGTGCCAGCAGCTTGCCTAGCGGGGCCCTTTACAATGAGCAGTTCTTC.

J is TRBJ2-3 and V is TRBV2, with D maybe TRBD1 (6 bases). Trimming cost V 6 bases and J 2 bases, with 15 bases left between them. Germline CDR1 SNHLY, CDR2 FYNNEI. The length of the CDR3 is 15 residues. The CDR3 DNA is TGTGCCAGCAGGATGGACAGCCCTCTCACAGATACGCAGTATTTT. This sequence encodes CASRMDSPLTDTQYF.

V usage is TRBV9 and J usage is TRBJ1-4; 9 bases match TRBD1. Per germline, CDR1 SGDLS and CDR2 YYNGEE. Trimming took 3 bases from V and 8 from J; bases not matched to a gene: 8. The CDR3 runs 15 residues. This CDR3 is CASSEASGTGEKLFF. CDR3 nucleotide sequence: TGTGCCAGCAGCGAGGCCTCCGGGACAGGGGAAAAACTGTTTTTT. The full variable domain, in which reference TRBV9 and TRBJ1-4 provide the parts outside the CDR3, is DSGVTQTPKHLITATGQRVTLRCSPRSGDLSVYWYQQSLDQGLQFLIQYYNGEERAKGNILERFSAQQFPDLHSELNLSSLELGDSALYFCASSEASGTGEKLFFGSGTQLSVL.

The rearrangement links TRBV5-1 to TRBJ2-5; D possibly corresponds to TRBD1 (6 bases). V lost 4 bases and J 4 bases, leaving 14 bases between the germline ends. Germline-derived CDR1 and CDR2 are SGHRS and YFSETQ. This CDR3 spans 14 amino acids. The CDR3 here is CASSVTGLRETQYF. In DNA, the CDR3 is TGCGCCAGCAGCGTAACAGGGCTTCGAGAGACCCAGTACTTC. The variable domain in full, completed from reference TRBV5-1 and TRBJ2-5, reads KAGVTQTPRYLIKTRGQQVTLSCSPISGHRSVSWYQQTPGQGLQFLFEYFSETQRNKGNFPGRFSGRQFSNSRSEMNVSTLELGDSALYLCASSVTGLRETQYFGPGTRLLVL.

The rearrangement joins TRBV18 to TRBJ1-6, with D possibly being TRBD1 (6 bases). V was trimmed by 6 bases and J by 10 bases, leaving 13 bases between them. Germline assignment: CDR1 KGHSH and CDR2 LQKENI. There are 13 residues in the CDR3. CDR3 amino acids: CASSSNRDSPLHF. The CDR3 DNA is TGTGCCAGCTCGTCGAACAGGGACTCACCCCTCCACTTT.

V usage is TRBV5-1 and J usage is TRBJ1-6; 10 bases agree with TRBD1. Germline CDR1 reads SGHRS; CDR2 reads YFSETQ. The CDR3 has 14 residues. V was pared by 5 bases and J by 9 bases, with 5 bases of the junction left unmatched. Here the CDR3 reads CASRTTGGGSPLHF. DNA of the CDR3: TGCGCCAGCAGAACGACAGGGGGCGGTTCACCCCTCCACTTT.

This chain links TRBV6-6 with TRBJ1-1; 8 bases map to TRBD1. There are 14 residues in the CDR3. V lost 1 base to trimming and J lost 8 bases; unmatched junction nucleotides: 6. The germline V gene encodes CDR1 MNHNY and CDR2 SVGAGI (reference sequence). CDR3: CASSYYTDRVEAFF. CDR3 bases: TGTGCCAGCAGTTACTACACGGACAGGGTCGAAGCTTTCTTT.

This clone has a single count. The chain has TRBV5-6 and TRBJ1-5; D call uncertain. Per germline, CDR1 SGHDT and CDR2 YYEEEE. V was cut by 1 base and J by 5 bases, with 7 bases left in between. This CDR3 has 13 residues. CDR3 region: CASSLSPHQPQHF. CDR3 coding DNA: TGTGCCAGCAGCTTGAGCCCCCATCAGCCCCAGCATTTT.

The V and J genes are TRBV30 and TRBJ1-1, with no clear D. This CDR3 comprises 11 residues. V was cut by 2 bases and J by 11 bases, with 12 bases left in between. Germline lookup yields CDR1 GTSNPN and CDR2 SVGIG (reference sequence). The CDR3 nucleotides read TGTGCCTGGAGTCTCCTCCGGCGGGCTTTCTTT. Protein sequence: CAWSLLRRAFF.

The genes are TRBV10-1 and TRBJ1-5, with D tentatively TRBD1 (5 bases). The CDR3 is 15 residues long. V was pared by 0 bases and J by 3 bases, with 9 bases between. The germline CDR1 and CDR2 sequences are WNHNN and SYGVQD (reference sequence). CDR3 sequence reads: CASSESDSPNQPQHF. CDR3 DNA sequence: TGCGCCAGCAGTGAGTCTGACAGCCCCAATCAGCCCCAGCATTTT.